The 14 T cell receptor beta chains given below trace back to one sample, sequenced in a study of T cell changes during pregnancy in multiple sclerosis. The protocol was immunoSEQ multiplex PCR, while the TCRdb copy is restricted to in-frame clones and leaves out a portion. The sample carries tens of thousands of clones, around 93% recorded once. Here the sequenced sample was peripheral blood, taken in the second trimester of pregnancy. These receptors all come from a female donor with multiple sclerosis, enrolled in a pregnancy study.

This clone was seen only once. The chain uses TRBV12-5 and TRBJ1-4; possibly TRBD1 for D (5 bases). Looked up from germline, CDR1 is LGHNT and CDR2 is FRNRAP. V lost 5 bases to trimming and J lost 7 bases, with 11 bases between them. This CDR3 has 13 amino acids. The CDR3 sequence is CASGTDISEKLFF. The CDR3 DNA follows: TGTGCTAGTGGTACGGACATCTCTGAAAAACTGTTTTTT.

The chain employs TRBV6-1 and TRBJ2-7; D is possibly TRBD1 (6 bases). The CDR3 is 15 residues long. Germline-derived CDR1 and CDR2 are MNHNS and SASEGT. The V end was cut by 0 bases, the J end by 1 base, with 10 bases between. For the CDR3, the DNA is TGTGCCAGCAGTGAAGCACAGGGTTCTTCCTACGAGCAGTACTTC. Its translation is CASSEAQGSSYEQYF.

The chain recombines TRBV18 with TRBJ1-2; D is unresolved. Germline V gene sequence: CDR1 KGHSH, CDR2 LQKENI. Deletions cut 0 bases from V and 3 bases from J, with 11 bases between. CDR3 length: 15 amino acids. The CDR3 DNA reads TGTGCCAGCTCACCACCGGACTCCCGCTACTATGGCTACACCTTC. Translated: CASSPPDSRYYGYTF.

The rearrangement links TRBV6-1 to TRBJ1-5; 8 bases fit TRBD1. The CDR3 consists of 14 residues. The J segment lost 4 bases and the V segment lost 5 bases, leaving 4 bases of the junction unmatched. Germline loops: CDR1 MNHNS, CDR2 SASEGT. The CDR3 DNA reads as TGTGCCAGCAGTTGGGACAGGTTGAATCAGCCCCAGCATTTT. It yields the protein CASSWDRLNQPQHF.

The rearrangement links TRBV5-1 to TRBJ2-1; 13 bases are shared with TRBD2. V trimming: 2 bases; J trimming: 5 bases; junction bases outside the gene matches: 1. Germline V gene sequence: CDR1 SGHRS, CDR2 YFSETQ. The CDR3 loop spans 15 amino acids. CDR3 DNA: TGCGCCAGCAGCTTAGGACTAGCGGGGGACAATGAGCAGTTCTTC. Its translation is CASSLGLAGDNEQFF.

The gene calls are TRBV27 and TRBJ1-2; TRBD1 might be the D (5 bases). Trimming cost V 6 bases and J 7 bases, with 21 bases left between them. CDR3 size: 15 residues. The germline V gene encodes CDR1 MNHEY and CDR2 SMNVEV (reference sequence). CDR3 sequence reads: CASSLEGGATGGYTF. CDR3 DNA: TGTGCCAGCAGCCTAGAGGGAGGGGCGACGGGTGGCTACACCTTC.

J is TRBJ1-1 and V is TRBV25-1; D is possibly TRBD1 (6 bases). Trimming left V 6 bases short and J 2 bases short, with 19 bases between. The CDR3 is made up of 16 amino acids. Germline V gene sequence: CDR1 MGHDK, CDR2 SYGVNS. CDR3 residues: CASRDNGGPRNTEAFF. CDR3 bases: TGTGCCAGCAGGGACAATGGGGGCCCTAGAAACACTGAAGCTTTCTTT.

The CDR3 DNA follows: TGTGCCAGCAGCGTACTATCTCGGGGCCTAGCGGACACAGATACGCAGTATTTT. Translated: CASSVLSRGLADTDTQYF. The chain recombines TRBV9 with TRBJ2-3; TRBD2 matches at 7 bases. Germline V gene sequence: CDR1 SGDLS, CDR2 YYNGEE. V lost 1 base and J lost 2; bases outside the gene matches: 13. This CDR3 is 18 amino acids long.

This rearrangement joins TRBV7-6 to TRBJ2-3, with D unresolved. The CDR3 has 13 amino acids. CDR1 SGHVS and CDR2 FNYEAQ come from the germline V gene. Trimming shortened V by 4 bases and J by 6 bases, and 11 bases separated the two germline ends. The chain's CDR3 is CASSYQSEDTQYF. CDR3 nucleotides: TGTGCCAGCAGCTACCAGTCGGAGGATACGCAGTATTTT.

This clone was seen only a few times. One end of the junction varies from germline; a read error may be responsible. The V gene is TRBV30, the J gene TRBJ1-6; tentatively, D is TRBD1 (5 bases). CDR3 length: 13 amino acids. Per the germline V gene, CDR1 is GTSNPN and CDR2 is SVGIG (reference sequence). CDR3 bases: TGTGCCTGGAGCAGTAGCGGGGCGACGACACGCTACTTT. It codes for CAWSSSGATTRYF.

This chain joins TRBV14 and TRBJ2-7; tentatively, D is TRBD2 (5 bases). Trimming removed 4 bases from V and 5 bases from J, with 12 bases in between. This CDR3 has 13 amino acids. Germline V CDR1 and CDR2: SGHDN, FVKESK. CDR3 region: CASSPRVGNEQYF. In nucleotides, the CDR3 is TGTGCCAGCAGCCCGAGGGTGGGAAACGAGCAGTACTTC.

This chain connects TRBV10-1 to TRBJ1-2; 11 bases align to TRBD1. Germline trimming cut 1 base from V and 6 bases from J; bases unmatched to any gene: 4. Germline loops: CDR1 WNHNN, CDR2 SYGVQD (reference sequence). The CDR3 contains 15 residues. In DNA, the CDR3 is TGCGCCAGCAGTGAGTGGACAGGGGGCTGCGATGGCTACACCTTC. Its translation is CASSEWTGGCDGYTF.

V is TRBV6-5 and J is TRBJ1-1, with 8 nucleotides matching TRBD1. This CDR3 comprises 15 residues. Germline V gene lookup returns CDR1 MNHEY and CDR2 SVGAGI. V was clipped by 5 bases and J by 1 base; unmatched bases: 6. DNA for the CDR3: TGTGCCAGCAGTCCCTGGACAGGGCAGAACACTGAAGCTTTCTTT. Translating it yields CASSPWTGQNTEAFF.

The CDR3 sequence: CASSLGLAGYNEQFF. The CDR3 nucleotides read TGTGCCAGCAGCTTAGGACTAGCGGGTTACAATGAGCAGTTCTTC. This chain joins TRBV7-2 and TRBJ2-1; 10 bases fit TRBD2. This CDR3 comprises 15 residues. V dropped 1 base and J dropped 4; count of bases not matched to a gene: 1. Germline V gene lookup returns CDR1 SGHTA and CDR2 FQGNSA.